This entry lists 9 T cell receptor beta chains sequenced from one sample in a study of cytomegalovirus exposure and HLA in healthy donors. In the PCR, 60 Vbeta and 13 Jbeta primers were used. TCRdb's copy holds only in-frame clones and misses some; the assay was immunoSEQ multiplex PCR. The sample lists 200,000 or so clones, more than 75% seen once, with over 2% in the top ten. Sequencing used PBMCs. The receptor set was obtained from a woman in her fifties or sixties in good health and CMV-seropositive.

The CDR3 DNA reads TGTGCCAGCAGTCCATCTTGGGCAGGTGTTCCCTACGAGCAGTACTTC. It yields the protein CASSPSWAGVPYEQYF. The chain couples TRBV28 to TRBJ2-5; no firm D call. Near its end, the DNA agrees better with TRBJ2-7, so the J call may be wrong. The CDR3 loop spans 16 amino acids. Per the germline V gene, CDR1 is MDHEN and CDR2 is SYDVKM.

The chain uses TRBV27 and TRBJ2-2, with 7 positions matching TRBD2. The germline V gene has CDR1 MNHEY and CDR2 SMNVEV (reference sequence). This CDR3 contains 16 residues. After removal of 2 bases from V and 5 bases from J, the junction contained 8 bases not matched to a gene. CDR3 sequence (DNA): TGTGCCAGCAGTTTAATGGGAGGGCCTCGGACCGGGGAGCTGTTTTTT. The encoded protein is CASSLMGGPRTGELFF.

The V gene is TRBV7-6, the J gene TRBJ2-2; a possible D gene is TRBD2 (7 bases). Germline CDR1 reads SGHVS; CDR2 reads FNYEAQ. This CDR3 contains 18 residues. V was shortened by 5 bases and J by 0 bases, with 19 bases between the two germline ends. In DNA, the CDR3 is TGTGCCAGCAGCCAAGGGAGGGCCGGGACAACGAACACCGGGGAGCTGTTTTTT. Translating gives CASSQGRAGTTNTGELFF. Full variable domain (rest looked up from reference TRBV7-6 and TRBJ2-2): GAGVSQSPRYKVTKRGQDVALRCDPISGHVSLYWYRQALGQGPEFLTYFNYEAQQDKSGLPNDRFSAERPEGSISTLTIQRTEQRDSAMYRCASSQGRAGTTNTGELFFGEGSRLTVL.

This clone was detected only once. V gene TRBV10-3 combines with J gene TRBJ1-2, with TRBD1 matching 9 bases. Per germline, CDR1 ENHRY and CDR2 SYGVKD. Trimming at V came to 3 bases and at J to 3 bases, leaving 5 bases not matched to a gene. CDR3 length: 15 residues. As DNA, the CDR3 is TGTGCCATCAGTGAAGGGACAGGGTCATACTATGGCTACACCTTC. Its protein product is CAISEGTGSYYGYTF.

The chain is built from TRBV18 and TRBJ1-5; D unresolved. The V gene lost 3 bases and the J gene lost 5 bases, with 8 bases spanning the gap. Per germline, CDR1 KGHSH and CDR2 LQKENI. The CDR3 is made up of 13 amino acids. CDR3 bases: TGTGCCAGCTCACCCGAGTATTATCAGCCCCAGCATTTT. Protein: CASSPEYYQPQHF.

The chain employs TRBV2 and TRBJ2-7; the match to TRBD1 covers 10 bases. The CDR3 covers 14 residues. The germline CDR1 and CDR2 sequences are SNHLY and FYNNEI. Trimming at V came to 8 bases and at J to 0 bases, leaving 4 bases not matched to a gene. The CDR3 reads CASRRTGGSYEQYF. The DNA for the CDR3 is TGTGCCAGCCGCCGGACAGGGGGCTCCTACGAGCAGTACTTC.

V usage is TRBV21-1 and J usage is TRBJ2-3; the table's D call TRBD1 went unverified against the DNA. TRBV21-1 is listed as a pseudogene. The CDR3 has 16 residues. The CDR3 loop is CASSIPPGQGADTQYF. CDR3 coding DNA: TGTGCCAGCAGTATTCCCCCGGGACAGGGGGCAGATACGCAGTATTTT.

This chain uses TRBV19 with TRBJ1-2; 8 bases line up with TRBD1. This CDR3 has 14 residues. Looked up from germline, CDR1 is LNHDA and CDR2 is SQIVND (reference sequence). J gave up 3 bases and V 5 bases, and 5 bases lay outside the gene matches. The CDR3 sequence is CASSPDRVDYGYTF. Written as DNA, the CDR3 is TGTGCCAGTAGTCCGGACAGGGTCGACTATGGCTACACCTTC.

The rearrangement joins TRBV7-8 to TRBJ1-1; TRBD1 agrees at 7 bases. CDR1 is SGHVS, CDR2 FQNEAQ, per germline. Trimming at V came to 2 bases and at J to 6 bases, leaving 6 bases not matched to a gene. The CDR3 spans 14 residues. The CDR3 DNA reads TGTGCCAGCAGCTTAACAGGGGCGATCGCTGAAGCTTTCTTT. Translating gives CASSLTGAIAEAFF. Full variable domain (missing parts from reference TRBV7-8 and TRBJ1-1): GAGVSQSPRYKVAKRGQDVALRCDPISGHVSLFWYQQALGQGPEFLTYFQNEAQLDKSGLPSDRFFAERPEGSVSTLKIQRTQQEDSAVYLCASSLTGAIAEAFFGQGTRLTVV.